The entry below describes one T cell receptor beta chain. The CDR3 sequence is 13 residues long. From germline, CDR1 is SEHNR and CDR2 FQNEAQ (reference sequence). This sample was taken from a study of human CD8 memory T cell subsets. UMI-labeled 5' RACE generated the TCR beta libraries. For each CDR3 protein, TCRdb gives one entry from its re-call of the 5' RACE reads, without DNA. The table lists approximately 9,300 distinct CDR3 sequences. This TCR derives from a human donor in good health. The rearrangement joins TRBV7-9 to TRBJ2-1. Sequences were obtained from CD8+ T cells from PBMCs. The CDR3 reads CASSSPDNNEQFF.